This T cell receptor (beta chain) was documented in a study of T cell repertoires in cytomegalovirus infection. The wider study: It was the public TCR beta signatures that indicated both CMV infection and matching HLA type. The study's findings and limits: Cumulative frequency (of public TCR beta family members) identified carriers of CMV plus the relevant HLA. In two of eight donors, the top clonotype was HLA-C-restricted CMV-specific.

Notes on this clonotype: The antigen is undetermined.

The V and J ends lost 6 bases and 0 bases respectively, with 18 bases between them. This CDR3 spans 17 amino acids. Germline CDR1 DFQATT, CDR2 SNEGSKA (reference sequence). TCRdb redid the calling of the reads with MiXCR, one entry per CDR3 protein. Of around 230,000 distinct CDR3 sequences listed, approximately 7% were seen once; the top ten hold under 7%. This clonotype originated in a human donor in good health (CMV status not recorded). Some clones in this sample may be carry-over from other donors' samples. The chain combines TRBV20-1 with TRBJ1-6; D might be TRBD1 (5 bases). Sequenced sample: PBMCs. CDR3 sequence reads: CSARPGLTRSYNSPLHF. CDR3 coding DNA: TGCAGTGCACGCCCGGGACTCACCCGCTCCTATAATTCACCCCTCCACTTT.